This T cell receptor beta chain was recovered during a study of T-cell reconstitution after alpha-beta-depleted transplantation in children (dated by TCRdb to 2016 to 2018). At the level of the whole study: The study quantitatively tracked T-cell immune reconstitution after TCRalphabeta/CD19-depleted allogeneic hematopoietic cell transplantation in children using TCR repertoire profiling. The investigation overall reported the following: In some patients, the high TCRbeta diversity seen at day 60 was put down to recipient T cells and intrathymic progenitors that had survived conditioning. Over the following months the frequencies of hyperexpanded clones went down, and after one year T-cell counts and TCRbeta diversity were mostly credited to newly produced T cells. The apparently early alphabetaT-cell count recovery about two months after transplant was reportedly dependent on only several hundred rapidly expanded clones derived from non-depleted graft cells.

In the paper's terms, the treatment or condition label means: allogeneic hematopoietic cell transplantation with graft depleted of TCRalphabeta T cells and CD19 B cells. The transplant recipients were children given TCRalphabeta/CD19-depleted allogeneic hematopoietic cell grafts. The table lists this clonotype with many counts. Its antigen has not been determined. No base quality information exists; no much larger clone differs at one position. The library was prepared using PCR. The listed sequencing device is Illumina HiSeq 2500. To normalize quantification of the TCRbeta repertoire, the TCR libraries were built with molecular barcoding that relied on unique molecular identifiers. TCRdb's own reprocessing of the public reads used fastp at Q25 and MiXCR and kept productive beta chains. Each CDR3 protein appears once, grouped with its most common genes and DNA. The sample profile shows 540,000 or so distinct CDR3 sequences; roughly 23% of them were found once. The ten largest clones add up to around an eighth of the sample.

The junction carries 17 bases between V and J, which are trimmed by 3 bases and 4 bases respectively. The germline V gene supplies CDR1 SGHTA and CDR2 FQGNSA. The CDR3, from cysteine to phenylalanine, totals 16 residues. CDR3 DNA only is kept here, 48 bases in frame from base 1. The receptor chain draws on TRBV7-2 and TRBJ2-3; the D gene lacks a confident call. The sequence was collected from a boy under two years old who had a stem cell transplant for acute myeloid leukemia, so the T cells may come from the graft donor. This material consisted of PBMCs, mostly from graft donor cells, taken 360 days after TCRalphabeta/CD19-depleted stem cell transplant. The CDR3 reads CASSLGDNLKADTQYF. The DNA sequence reads TGTGCCAGCAGCTTGGGTGACAATCTTAAGGCAGATACGCAGTATTTT. Full variable domain (CDR3 extended with the reference TRBV7-2 and TRBJ2-3 proteins): GAGVSQSPSNKVTEKGKDVELRCDPISGHTALYWYRQSLGQGLEFLIYFQGNSAPDKSGLPSDRFSAERTGGSVSTLTIQRTQQEDSAVYLCASSLGDNLKADTQYFGPGTRLTVL.